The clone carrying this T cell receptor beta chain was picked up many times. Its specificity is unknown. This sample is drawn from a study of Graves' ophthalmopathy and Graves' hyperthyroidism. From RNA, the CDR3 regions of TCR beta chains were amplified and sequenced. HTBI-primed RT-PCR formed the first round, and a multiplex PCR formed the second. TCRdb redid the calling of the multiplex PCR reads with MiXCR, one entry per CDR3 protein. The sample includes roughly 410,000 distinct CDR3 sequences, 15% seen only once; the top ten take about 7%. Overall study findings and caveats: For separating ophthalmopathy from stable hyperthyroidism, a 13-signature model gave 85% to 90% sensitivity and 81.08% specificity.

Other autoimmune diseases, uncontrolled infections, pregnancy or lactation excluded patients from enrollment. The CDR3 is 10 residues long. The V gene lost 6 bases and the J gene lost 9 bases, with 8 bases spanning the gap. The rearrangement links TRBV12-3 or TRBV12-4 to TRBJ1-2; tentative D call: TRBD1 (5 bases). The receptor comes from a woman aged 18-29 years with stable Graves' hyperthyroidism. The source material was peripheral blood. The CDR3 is CASSWDRYTF. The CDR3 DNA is TGTGCCAGCAGCTGGGACCGCTACACCTTC.